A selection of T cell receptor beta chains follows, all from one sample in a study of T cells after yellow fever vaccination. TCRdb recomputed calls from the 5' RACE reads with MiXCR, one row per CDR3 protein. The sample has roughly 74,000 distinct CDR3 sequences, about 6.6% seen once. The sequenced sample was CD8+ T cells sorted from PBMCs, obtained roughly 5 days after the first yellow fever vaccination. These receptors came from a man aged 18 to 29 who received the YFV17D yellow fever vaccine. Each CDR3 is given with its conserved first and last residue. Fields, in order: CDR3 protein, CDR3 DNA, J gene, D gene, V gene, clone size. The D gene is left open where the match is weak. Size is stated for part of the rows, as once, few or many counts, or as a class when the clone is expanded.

cdr3_aa: CASSASGVVTDTQYF; cdr3_nt: TGTGCCAGCAGCGCCTCGGGGGTCGTCACAGATACGCAGTATTTT; j_call: TRBJ2-3; d_call: -; v_call: TRBV7-9; clone_size: -
cdr3_aa: CASLLTDTQYF; cdr3_nt: TGTGCCTCCCTTCTCACAGATACGCAGTATTTT; j_call: TRBJ2-3; d_call: -; v_call: TRBV7-9; clone_size: many
cdr3_aa: CASRWERELFF; cdr3_nt: TGTGCCAGCAGATGGGAGAGGGAGCTGTTTTTT; j_call: TRBJ2-2; d_call: -; v_call: TRBV3-1; clone_size: many
cdr3_aa: CASTPQSPNQPQHF; cdr3_nt: TGTGCCAGCACCCCCCAGTCTCCAAATCAGCCCCAGCATTTT; j_call: TRBJ1-5; d_call: -; v_call: TRBV7-9; clone_size: -
cdr3_aa: CASSLGQGRETLYF; cdr3_nt: TGCGCCAGCAGCTTGGGACAGGGAAGGGAGACCCTGTACTTC; j_call: TRBJ2-5; d_call: TRBD1; v_call: TRBV5-1; clone_size: -
cdr3_aa: CASSLVAASRFDTQYF; cdr3_nt: TGCGCCAGCAGCTTGGTGGCTGCCAGCCGATTCGATACGCAGTATTTT; j_call: TRBJ2-3; d_call: -; v_call: TRBV5-1; clone_size: many
cdr3_aa: CSVEAAGMNTEAFF; cdr3_nt: TGCAGCGTTGAAGCGGCAGGGATGAACACTGAAGCTTTCTTT; j_call: TRBJ1-1; d_call: -; v_call: TRBV29-1; clone_size: many
cdr3_aa: CASGTADGYEQYF; cdr3_nt: TGTGCTAGTGGTACTGCGGACGGATACGAGCAGTACTTC; j_call: TRBJ2-7; d_call: -; v_call: TRBV12-5; clone_size: few
cdr3_aa: CASSGDRTGDNYGYTF; cdr3_nt: TGTGCCAGCAGTGGTGACCGGACAGGGGATAACTATGGCTACACCTTC; j_call: TRBJ1-2; d_call: TRBD1; v_call: TRBV6-1; clone_size: -
cdr3_aa: CASSPYPNPDTQYF; cdr3_nt: TGTGCCAGCTCACCATATCCTAACCCAGATACGCAGTATTTT; j_call: TRBJ2-3; d_call: -; v_call: TRBV18; clone_size: few
cdr3_aa: CASSLIQGQETQYF; cdr3_nt: TGCGCCAGCAGCTTGATCCAGGGGCAAGAGACCCAGTACTTC; j_call: TRBJ2-5; d_call: -; v_call: TRBV5-1; clone_size: few
cdr3_aa: CASSLQTGRVGGETQYF; cdr3_nt: TGTGCCAGCAGCCTACAGACAGGGAGGGTTGGAGGGGAGACCCAGTACTTC; j_call: TRBJ2-5; d_call: -; v_call: TRBV7-6; clone_size: -
cdr3_aa: CASTPTSGQNEQFF; cdr3_nt: TGTGCCAGCACCCCTACTAGCGGACAAAATGAGCAGTTCTTC; j_call: TRBJ2-1; d_call: TRBD2; v_call: TRBV6-2/TRBV6-3; clone_size: -
cdr3_aa: CASGTGGSSYNEQFF; cdr3_nt: TGTGCCAGCGGGACCGGGGGAAGCTCCTACAATGAGCAGTTCTTC; j_call: TRBJ2-1; d_call: -; v_call: TRBV7-9; clone_size: few
cdr3_aa: CASSYGMLALSTDTQYF; cdr3_nt: TGTGCCAGCAGTTACGGGATGCTAGCCCTAAGCACAGATACGCAGTATTTT; j_call: TRBJ2-3; d_call: -; v_call: TRBV6-5; clone_size: -
cdr3_aa: CASSPAREAETQYF; cdr3_nt: TGTGCCAGCAGCCCCGCCAGGGAAGCAGAGACCCAGTACTTC; j_call: TRBJ2-5; d_call: -; v_call: TRBV7-9; clone_size: many
cdr3_aa: CATSRGGNGGLTDTQYF; cdr3_nt: TGTGCCACCAGCAGAGGGGGGAACGGGGGCCTCACAGATACGCAGTATTTT; j_call: TRBJ2-3; d_call: -; v_call: TRBV15; clone_size: many
cdr3_aa: CASRDTLYNEQFF; cdr3_nt: TGTGCCAGCCGGGACACGTTATACAATGAGCAGTTCTTC; j_call: TRBJ2-1; d_call: -; v_call: TRBV3-1; clone_size: many
cdr3_aa: CASSLNRRYEQYF; cdr3_nt: TGTGCCAGCAGCTTAAACAGGCGCTACGAGCAGTACTTC; j_call: TRBJ2-7; d_call: -; v_call: TRBV7-3; clone_size: few
cdr3_aa: CASSLLASEYTDTQYF; cdr3_nt: TGCGCCAGCAGCTTGTTGGCTAGCGAATACACAGATACGCAGTATTTT; j_call: TRBJ2-3; d_call: -; v_call: TRBV5-1; clone_size: few
cdr3_aa: CASSAGSGDEQYF; cdr3_nt: TGTGCCAGCAGTGCGGGCAGTGGGGACGAGCAGTACTTC; j_call: TRBJ2-7; d_call: -; v_call: TRBV9; clone_size: -
cdr3_aa: CASNRGDEQYF; cdr3_nt: TGTGCCAGCAACAGGGGCGACGAGCAGTACTTC; j_call: TRBJ2-7; d_call: TRBD1; v_call: TRBV27; clone_size: many
cdr3_aa: CASSPDRAGDTQYF; cdr3_nt: TGTGCCAGCAGCCCCGACAGGGCGGGAGATACGCAGTATTTT; j_call: TRBJ2-3; d_call: TRBD1; v_call: TRBV5-4; clone_size: few
cdr3_aa: CSVAGQTNYGYTF; cdr3_nt: TGCAGCGTTGCGGGACAGACTAACTATGGCTACACCTTC; j_call: TRBJ1-2; d_call: TRBD1; v_call: TRBV29-1; clone_size: many
cdr3_aa: CASSLGLIGGPSTDTQYF; cdr3_nt: TGCGCCAGCAGCTTGGGACTCATTGGGGGCCCTAGCACAGATACGCAGTATTTT; j_call: TRBJ2-3; d_call: -; v_call: TRBV5-1; clone_size: many
cdr3_aa: CASSSTGLAGDKSSYNEQFF; cdr3_nt: TGTGCCAGCAGCTCTACGGGACTAGCGGGAGATAAGAGCTCCTACAATGAGCAGTTCTTC; j_call: TRBJ2-1; d_call: TRBD2; v_call: TRBV7-3; clone_size: many
cdr3_aa: CASSLFQAAAAGNTIYF; cdr3_nt: TGCGCCAGCAGCTTGTTTCAAGCGGCAGCGGCTGGAAACACCATATATTTT; j_call: TRBJ1-3; d_call: -; v_call: TRBV4-3; clone_size: few
cdr3_aa: CASSQEEGGVLGNTIYF; cdr3_nt: TGCGCCAGCAGCCAAGAAGAAGGTGGGGTTCTCGGAAACACCATATATTTT; j_call: TRBJ1-3; d_call: -; v_call: TRBV4-3; clone_size: -
cdr3_aa: CASSFRDPPAELFF; cdr3_nt: TGTGCCAGCAGTTTCCGGGACCCACCCGCAGAGCTGTTTTTT; j_call: TRBJ2-2; d_call: -; v_call: TRBV27; clone_size: many
cdr3_aa: CAIRAPGHGTGELFF; cdr3_nt: TGTGCCATCAGGGCCCCAGGACATGGCACCGGGGAGCTGTTTTTT; j_call: TRBJ2-2; d_call: -; v_call: TRBV12-3/TRBV12-4; clone_size: -
cdr3_aa: CASRGLSGEETQYF; cdr3_nt: TGTGCCAGCAGAGGGCTTAGCGGGGAAGAGACCCAGTACTTC; j_call: TRBJ2-5; d_call: TRBD2; v_call: TRBV6-2/TRBV6-3; clone_size: few
cdr3_aa: CASSQIAGGAYNEQFF; cdr3_nt: TGCGCCAGCAGCCAAATAGCGGGGGGGGCCTACAATGAGCAGTTCTTC; j_call: TRBJ2-1; d_call: TRBD2; v_call: TRBV4-1; clone_size: many
cdr3_aa: CASRPGGVSPLHF; cdr3_nt: TGTGCCAGTAGGCCAGGGGGAGTTTCACCCCTCCACTTT; j_call: TRBJ1-6; d_call: TRBD1; v_call: TRBV19; clone_size: few
cdr3_aa: CSVEGSGREETQYF; cdr3_nt: TGCAGCGTTGAAGGTTCCGGGAGAGAGGAGACCCAGTACTTC; j_call: TRBJ2-5; d_call: -; v_call: TRBV29-1; clone_size: -
cdr3_aa: CASSRDRNTEAFF; cdr3_nt: TGTGCCAGCAGCCGGGACAGGAACACTGAAGCTTTCTTT; j_call: TRBJ1-1; d_call: TRBD1; v_call: TRBV12-3/TRBV12-4; clone_size: few
cdr3_aa: CASSQLQEGYGYTF; cdr3_nt: TGCGCCAGCAGCCAGTTACAGGAGGGCTATGGCTACACCTTC; j_call: TRBJ1-2; d_call: -; v_call: TRBV4-1; clone_size: few
cdr3_aa: CASSSTMNTEAFF; cdr3_nt: TGTGCCAGCAGCTCCACAATGAACACTGAAGCTTTCTTT; j_call: TRBJ1-1; d_call: -; v_call: TRBV5-6; clone_size: -
cdr3_aa: CSAGGAPGLAGGRSWGEQFF; cdr3_nt: TGCAGTGCTGGCGGTGCTCCGGGACTAGCGGGGGGGCGGTCCTGGGGTGAGCAGTTCTTC; j_call: TRBJ2-1; d_call: TRBD2; v_call: TRBV20-1; clone_size: -
cdr3_aa: CASSSRTSGGPYNEQFF; cdr3_nt: TGTGCCAGCAGTTCAAGGACTAGCGGGGGACCATACAATGAGCAGTTCTTC; j_call: TRBJ2-1; d_call: TRBD2; v_call: TRBV12-3/TRBV12-4; clone_size: few
cdr3_aa: CATSGQGADTQYF; cdr3_nt: TGTGCCACCAGTGGACAGGGGGCAGATACGCAGTATTTT; j_call: TRBJ2-3; d_call: TRBD1; v_call: TRBV24-1; clone_size: few
cdr3_aa: CASRDPGQGVAGANVLTF; cdr3_nt: TGTGCCAGCAGGGACCCCGGACAGGGTGTAGCTGGGGCCAACGTCCTGACTTTC; j_call: TRBJ2-6; d_call: TRBD1; v_call: TRBV12-3/TRBV12-4; clone_size: few
cdr3_aa: CASNTVMGTEAFF; cdr3_nt: TGTGCCAGCAACACGGTGATGGGGACTGAAGCTTTCTTT; j_call: TRBJ1-1; d_call: -; v_call: TRBV9; clone_size: many
cdr3_aa: CSAFDRGSYNEQFF; cdr3_nt: TGCAGTGCTTTCGACAGGGGGTCCTACAATGAGCAGTTCTTC; j_call: TRBJ2-1; d_call: TRBD1; v_call: TRBV20-1; clone_size: -
cdr3_aa: CASTGSVNTQYF; cdr3_nt: TGTGCCAGCACAGGGTCCGTAAATACGCAGTATTTT; j_call: TRBJ2-3; d_call: -; v_call: TRBV2; clone_size: -
cdr3_aa: CASSEFSGGGYEQFF; cdr3_nt: TGTGCCAGCAGTGAATTTAGCGGGGGAGGATATGAGCAGTTCTTC; j_call: TRBJ2-1; d_call: TRBD2; v_call: TRBV2; clone_size: -
cdr3_aa: CASSTGGSRDTQYF; cdr3_nt: TGTGCCAGCAGCACGGGGGGATCTCGAGATACGCAGTATTTT; j_call: TRBJ2-3; d_call: TRBD2; v_call: TRBV5-5; clone_size: -
cdr3_aa: CASSPGGQGGGETQYF; cdr3_nt: TGTGCCAGCTCACCCGGCGGCCAGGGTGGTGGAGAGACCCAGTACTTC; j_call: TRBJ2-5; d_call: -; v_call: TRBV18; clone_size: -
cdr3_aa: CASSLGRTTEAFF; cdr3_nt: TGTGCCAGCAGCTTGGGTAGGACCACTGAAGCTTTCTTT; j_call: TRBJ1-1; d_call: -; v_call: TRBV7-6; clone_size: -
cdr3_aa: CAISESWGASGVDEQFF; cdr3_nt: TGTGCCATCAGTGAGTCGTGGGGGGCTAGCGGGGTTGATGAGCAGTTCTTC; j_call: TRBJ2-1; d_call: TRBD2; v_call: TRBV10-3; clone_size: -
cdr3_aa: CASSFGQGRHGELFF; cdr3_nt: TGTGCCAGCAGTTTTGGGCAGGGGCGTCACGGGGAGCTGTTTTTT; j_call: TRBJ2-2; d_call: -; v_call: TRBV12-3/TRBV12-4; clone_size: many
cdr3_aa: CASSYLGTAPEAFF; cdr3_nt: TGTGCCAGCAGTTACTTGGGGACAGCCCCTGAAGCTTTCTTT; j_call: TRBJ1-1; d_call: TRBD1; v_call: TRBV6-7; clone_size: many
cdr3_aa: CASSLAVSGGGNEQFF; cdr3_nt: TGCGCCAGCAGCTTGGCCGTCAGCGGGGGTGGCAATGAGCAGTTCTTC; j_call: TRBJ2-1; d_call: TRBD2; v_call: TRBV5-1; clone_size: -
cdr3_aa: CASSYLTGNTEAFF; cdr3_nt: TGCGCCAGCAGCTACTTGACAGGGAACACTGAAGCTTTCTTT; j_call: TRBJ1-1; d_call: -; v_call: TRBV4-3; clone_size: many
cdr3_aa: CASSQDPLATNEKLFF; cdr3_nt: TGCGCCAGCAGCCAAGATCCGCTGGCAACTAATGAAAAACTGTTTTTT; j_call: TRBJ1-4; d_call: -; v_call: TRBV4-3; clone_size: many
cdr3_aa: CASSPRGGRVDEQFF; cdr3_nt: TGTGCCAGCAGCCCCCGTGGCGGGAGGGTTGATGAGCAGTTCTTC; j_call: TRBJ2-1; d_call: TRBD2; v_call: TRBV5-5; clone_size: many
cdr3_aa: CSGTTGTQYF; cdr3_nt: TGCAGCGGGACCACGGGTACGCAGTATTTT; j_call: TRBJ2-3; d_call: -; v_call: TRBV29-1; clone_size: many
cdr3_aa: CAIFSGYGYTF; cdr3_nt: TGTGCCATCTTCAGCGGTTATGGCTACACCTTC; j_call: TRBJ1-2; d_call: -; v_call: TRBV6-6; clone_size: -
cdr3_aa: CASSPAGEAFF; cdr3_nt: TGTGCCAGCAGTCCAGCTGGTGAAGCTTTCTTT; j_call: TRBJ1-1; d_call: -; v_call: TRBV12-3/TRBV12-4; clone_size: many